This entry describes one TCR beta chain. This specimen belongs to a study of blood T cell repertoires in COVID-19. Across the study: The United States, Italy and Spain provided the acute and convalescent COVID-19 samples. T cells, B-cell-depleted T cells, or PBMCs provided the cDNA or gDNA that served as material.

This CDR3 spans 16 amino acids. Trimming took off 0 bases at V and 0 bases at J, with 10 bases between the two ends. Germline lookup yields CDR1 LNHNV and CDR2 YYDKDF (reference sequence). Original handling: Estimation of nucleated cell counts was performed using reference gene primer amplification. Using immunoSEQ multiplex PCR, the repertoire was profiled, and TCRdb retains in-frame clones only, with some absent. V, J and clone size reflect that table, while D and trimming were determined from the DNA. The sample holds roughly 130,000 clones, about 85% seen once. The sequence derives from a woman between 65 and 79 years old with COVID-19, enrolled during active disease. The chain combines TRBV15 with TRBJ2-3; maybe TRBD2 (5 bases). The specimen was peripheral blood. The CDR3 is CATSRDTSGSTDTQYF. In DNA, the CDR3 is TGTGCCACCAGCAGAGATACCAGCGGAAGCACAGATACGCAGTATTTT.